These T cell receptor beta chains were read from a single sample in a study of blood T cell repertoires in COVID-19. The protocol was immunoSEQ multiplex PCR, while the TCRdb copy is restricted to in-frame clones and leaves out a portion. The data contain about 300,000 clones, about nine tenths of them singletons. The sample consisted of PBMCs or T cells enriched from blood (not recorded which). These receptors were taken from a woman in her late teens or twenties who had recovered from COVID-19. CDR3s include the opening cysteine and the closing phenylalanine or tryptophan. The order of the fields is D gene, J gene, V gene, clone size, CDR3 DNA, CDR3 protein. A D gene is named only where the DNA matches it firmly. Clone size, where shown, is once, few, many, or a class for clones that have expanded.

. TRBJ1-5 TRBV18 . TGTGCCAGCTCACCGGACACTTCCTATAGCAATCAGCCCCAGCATTTT CASSPDTSYSNQPQHF
. TRBJ2-5 TRBV5-4 once TGTGCCAGCAGCCCCCGGGCAGGCGGGCCCTTCCAAGAGACCCAGTACTTC CASSPRAGGPFQETQYF
TRBD1 TRBJ2-1 TRBV7-8 once TGTGCCAGCAGCTTTACAGGGGGCAATGAGCAGTTCTTC CASSFTGGNEQFF
. TRBJ2-1 TRBV4-2 . TGTGCCAGCAGCCAAGAATTACTAGCTACCTACAATGAGCAGTTCTTC CASSQELLATYNEQFF
TRBD1 TRBJ1-1 TRBV3-1/TRBV3-2 . TGTGCCAGCAGCCAGGGACAGGGGTTCACTGAAGCTTTCTTT CASSQGQGFTEAFF
TRBD1 TRBJ1-2 TRBV5-6 . TGTGCCAGCAGAACCCTAGGACAGGGAAGTCTTGGGTACACCTTC CASRTLGQGSLGYTF
TRBD1 TRBJ2-1 TRBV5-1 . TGCGCCAGCAGCTTGGGGGCAGGGGGCAATGAGCAGTTCTTC CASSLGAGGNEQFF
TRBD1 TRBJ2-7 TRBV19 . TGTGCCAGTAGCCCCCAGGGGGCTAGGGGCTACGAGCAGTACTTC CASSPQGARGYEQYF
TRBD2 TRBJ2-7 TRBV28 . TGTGCCAGCAGTCCCTTCCTCCGTGGTAGCGGGAACTACGAGCAGTACTTC CASSPFLRGSGNYEQYF
TRBD1 TRBJ1-5 TRBV2 . TGTGCCAGCTCGTACGGACAGGGGTACCAGCCCCAGCATTTT CASSYGQGYQPQHF
. TRBJ1-6 TRBV5-1 . TGCGCCAGCAGCCCGGAGGGCGTCAAATGGGGCTCCTATAATTCACCCCTCCACTTT CASSPEGVKWGSYNSPLHF
. TRBJ1-2 TRBV2 few TGTGCCAGCAAGGATCAGGCAGGGCGAGGCTACACCTTC CASKDQAGRGYTF
TRBD1 TRBJ1-4 TRBV12-5 many TGTGCTAGTGGTTTGGGAGGGACAGGGTCTGAAAAACTGTTTTTT CASGLGGTGSEKLFF
. TRBJ1-6 TRBV2 . TGTGCCAGCAGTCACAGGGAGAGAAATTCACCCCTCCACTTT CASSHRERNSPLHF
TRBD1 TRBJ1-6 TRBV9 . TGTGCCAGCAGCGTAGTGGGATGGGACAGGGGAAATTCACCCCTCCACTTT CASSVVGWDRGNSPLHF
TRBD1 TRBJ1-2 TRBV3-1/TRBV3-2 . TGTGCCAGCAGCCAAGAAACAGGGGCCAACTATGGCTACACCTTC CASSQETGANYGYTF